This is a list of T cell receptor beta chains from one sample in a study of vaccination and CD4 T cells after COVID-19. TCRdb passed the PCR reads through MiXCR, listing each CDR3 protein once. The sample contains more than 12,000 distinct CDR3 sequences, approximately 69% of which appear only once. Sequenced here: CD4+ T cells from blood, sampled after SARS-CoV-2 vaccination. The source is a human donor who had recovered from COVID-19. Each CDR3 is given with its conserved first and last residue. The D gene is left open where the match is weak. Size values are once, few and many counts, or a class for expanded clones, and some rows have none.

>TRBD2|-|TRBV2|TRBJ2-5
CASSEGLAGLQETQYF
TGTGCCAGCAGTGAGGGACTAGCGGGACTCCAAGAGACCCAGTACTTC
>-|few|TRBV20-1|TRBJ1-1
CSARGNRAATEAFF
TGCAGTGCTAGGGGGAACCGCGCCGCCACTGAAGCTTTCTTT
>TRBD2|few|TRBV15|TRBJ2-3
CATSRRRESGDTQYF
TGTGCCACCAGCAGAAGGCGGGAGTCAGGAGATACGCAGTATTTT
>-|-|TRBV28|TRBJ2-5
CASRGFRDRRQETQYF
TGTGCCAGCAGAGGGTTCCGAGACAGGCGACAAGAGACCCAGTACTTC
>-|once|TRBV5-4|TRBJ1-5
CASSLGTEYYQPQHF
TGTGCCAGCAGCTTGGGGACAGAGTATTATCAGCCCCAGCATTTT
>-|-|TRBV2|TRBJ2-3
CASSLGSDTQYF
TGTGCCAGCAGTCTAGGATCAGATACGCAGTATTTT
>-|-|TRBV20-1|TRBJ2-7
CSAKQGAEQYF
TGCAGTGCTAAACAAGGGGCGGAGCAGTACTTC
>TRBD2|-|TRBV20-1|TRBJ2-1
CSARDPVSVPGRTFSYNEQFF
TGCAGTGCTAGAGATCCCGTCTCCGTGCCCGGGAGGACATTCTCCTACAATGAGCAGTTCTTC
>TRBD2|-|TRBV20-1|TRBJ2-7
CSARDQVLAREQYF
TGCAGTGCTAGAGATCAGGTACTAGCGCGCGAGCAGTACTTC
>-|-|TRBV20-1|TRBJ1-5
CSAAGLGVGNQPQHF
TGCAGTGCTGCCGGTCTGGGCGTCGGCAATCAGCCCCAGCATTTT
>TRBD2|-|TRBV20-1|TRBJ2-1
CSAIGLVVSNEQFF
TGCAGTGCTATCGGACTAGTAGTTTCAAATGAGCAGTTCTTC
>TRBD1|-|TRBV27|TRBJ2-5
CASSPWTGLETQYF
TGTGCCAGCAGTCCATGGACAGGGCTGGAGACCCAGTACTTC
>TRBD2|once|TRBV20-1|TRBJ2-3
CSARAGGTDTQYF
TGCAGTGCTAGAGCGGGAGGGACAGATACGCAGTATTTT
>TRBD2|-|TRBV6-1|TRBJ2-3
CASSEEAGGPDTQYF
TGTGCCAGCAGTGAAGAAGCGGGAGGGCCAGATACGCAGTATTTT
>TRBD1|-|TRBV24-1|TRBJ1-1
CATSGTPGQGNTEAFF
TGTGCCACCAGCGGGACACCGGGACAGGGGAACACTGAAGCTTTCTTT
>TRBD2|-|TRBV25-1|TRBJ2-7
CASRVSGTSGSSYEQYF
TGTGCCAGCAGGGTCTCCGGGACTAGCGGGAGTTCGTACGAGCAGTACTTC
>-|-|TRBV19|TRBJ1-2
CASRGAYGYTF
TGTGCCAGTAGGGGGGCGTATGGCTACACCTTC
>-|-|TRBV6-1|TRBJ2-3
CASTGVGTDTQYF
TGTGCCAGCACGGGGGTGGGCACAGATACGCAGTATTTT
>-|-|TRBV2|TRBJ1-1
CASSGQGRGTEAFF
TGTGCCAGCAGTGGGCAAGGTCGAGGCACTGAAGCTTTCTTT
>-|-|TRBV2|TRBJ2-7
CASKLVSEQYF
TGTGCCAGCAAACTGGTATCCGAGCAGTACTTC
>-|-|TRBV7-9|TRBJ2-7
CASSPSVSVYEQYF
TGTGCCAGCAGCCCCTCGGTGAGTGTCTACGAGCAGTACTTC
>-|-|TRBV7-2|TRBJ1-2
CASSQALGGSFNYGYTF
TGTGCCAGCAGCCAAGCCCTAGGGGGTTCTTTTAACTATGGCTACACCTTC
>-|-|TRBV24-1|TRBJ1-2
CATSDYTGSYGYTF
TGTGCCACCAGTGATTACACAGGGTCGTATGGCTACACCTTC
>-|-|TRBV28|TRBJ1-5
CASTQLVGQPQHF
TGTGCCAGCACCCAACTCGTGGGGCAGCCCCAGCATTTT